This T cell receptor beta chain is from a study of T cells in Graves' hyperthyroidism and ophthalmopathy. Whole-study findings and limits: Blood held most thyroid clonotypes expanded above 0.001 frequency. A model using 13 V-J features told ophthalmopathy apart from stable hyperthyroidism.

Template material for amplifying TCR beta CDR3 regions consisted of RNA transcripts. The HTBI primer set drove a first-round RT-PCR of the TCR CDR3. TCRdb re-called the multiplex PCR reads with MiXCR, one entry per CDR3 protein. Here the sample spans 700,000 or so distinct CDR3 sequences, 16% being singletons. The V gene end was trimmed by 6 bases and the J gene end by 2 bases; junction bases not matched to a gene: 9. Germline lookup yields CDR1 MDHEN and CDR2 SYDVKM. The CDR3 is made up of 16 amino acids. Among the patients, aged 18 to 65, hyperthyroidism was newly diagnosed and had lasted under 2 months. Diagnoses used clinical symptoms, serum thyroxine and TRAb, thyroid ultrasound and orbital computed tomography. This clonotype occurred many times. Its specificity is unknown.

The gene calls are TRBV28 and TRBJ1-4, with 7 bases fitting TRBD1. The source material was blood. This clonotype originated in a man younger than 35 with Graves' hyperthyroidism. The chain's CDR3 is CASSFPRTGTNEKLFF. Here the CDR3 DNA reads TGTGCCAGCAGCTTCCCCCGGACAGGCACTAATGAAAAACTGTTTTTT.